This T cell receptor beta chain is from a study of T cell responses to AZD1222 COVID-19 vaccine (dated by TCRdb to about 2021). Looking at the study overall: AZD1222 recipients with second doses at about 4 weeks or about 12 weeks were pooled, because spike-specific TCR depth and breadth did not differ between schedules. A total of roughly 240 trial participants underwent TCR sequencing, of whom 200 to 220 received two doses of AZD1222 and around 25 received two doses of the MenACWY control vaccine. Enrollment into the trials was organized by age into subgroups of 18-55, 56-69 and 70-plus years, and those subgroups contained about 160, 30 and 59 TCR-sequenced participants, respectively.

The intended sense of this specimen's time point label: baseline before first vaccination. The vaccinee samples were drawn from two UK trials, COV001 and COV002, one of which was a single-blind randomized controlled phase 2/3 trial testing AZD1222 (ChAdOx1 nCoV-19) in healthy adults. Trial participant PBMC samples were collected at day 0 and day 28 after the second dose for TCRbeta chain sequencing. Study-wide findings and limitations: In the small 56-69-year group, the increase in depth fell short of significance, most likely because of low power. Only five or six AZD1222 recipients were SARS-CoV-2 seropositive at baseline, limiting conclusions about previously exposed vaccinees. Epitopes outside the regions mutated in the B.1.351 and B.1.1.7 variants were reportedly recognized by nearly half of the unique spike-specific TCRs. Because no day 14 peak-response samples were available, repertoires were characterized only after the peak T cell response. Participants were mostly white British and included more females than males, and it was suggested by the authors that clonal diversity may have been underestimated. After two AZD1222 doses, both the breadth and the depth of spike-specific TCRs were significantly higher than at day 0 and than in MenACWY recipients. The vaccine-associated CD4 TCRs covered the entire spike protein, and the dominant responses fell in regions 160-218 and 743-854.

Turning to this clone: The antigen this receptor binds is unknown. Base qualities were left out, and no much larger clone turns up one base away.

The CDR3 regions of human TCRbeta chains were analyzed by immunosequencing. On the authors' methods: Repertoire TCRs were matched against a reference library of SARS-CoV-2-specific TCRs generated with the MIRA antigen-specificity platform. Breadth meant the fraction of unique TCRs that were SARS-CoV-2-associated, whereas depth meant the fraction of total T cells that were SARS-CoV-2-associated. Using the MIRA data, each spike-specific TCR was assigned both to the spike region to which the TCR was reactive and to a CD4 or CD8 class. Log10-transformed breadth and depth values were compared by one-way ANOVA with Sidak's multiple comparisons tests. The source is immuneACCESS, and TCRdb retained only in-frame sequences with V and J called. Part of the clones is not carried over; for the studies checked, unresolved V genes explain less than half of this, and the remainder is unexplained. The V and J calls and clone size come from that table; D and trimming were worked out from the DNA. This sample lists about 70,000 clones; around 84% were detected once. Of the sample, around 20% falls within the top ten clones.

V was cut back by 4 bases and J by 6 bases, leaving a gap of 15 bases between them. The CDR3 numbers 14 residues from cysteine through phenylalanine. The read is trimmed to its CDR3 DNA, 42 bases read in frame from base 1. In the germline V gene, CDR1 corresponds to SGHTS and CDR2 to YDEGEE. This clonotype was sampled from an adult in good health. This sample comprised peripheral blood, obtained on day 0 of AZD1222 vaccination. The chain is encoded by TRBV5-8 joined to TRBJ2-3; the D gene assignment is ambiguous. The sequenced DNA is TGTGCCAGCAGCCTTCAATGGGTATCCGATACGCAGTATTTT. This translates into CASSLQWVSDTQYF.